Below, 8 T cell receptor beta chains from the same sample are listed, as sequenced in a study of blood T cells in healthy people across ages. Next came a second PCR, run for roughly 6 to 11 cycles, which used a sample-barcoded 5' primer along with a J-beta primer mix. TCRdb re-called the 5' RACE reads with MiXCR, one entry per CDR3 protein. The data contain about 770,000 distinct CDR3 sequences, under 45% of them singletons. Sequencing was carried out using blood. The receptors stem from a man aged 60-69 years in good health.

This clonotype has a handful of counts. The J gene is TRBJ2-3, the V gene TRBV9; TRBD2 matches 9 bases. The CDR3 consists of 18 residues. Unmatched junction bases numbered 14, after V lost 4 bases and J lost 2 bases. Per the germline V gene, CDR1 is SGDLS and CDR2 is YYNGEE. Here the CDR3 DNA reads TGTGCCAGCAGCTCCTCTGGAGGGCTAGCGGGATCCACAGATACGCAGTATTTT. Encoded protein: CASSSSGGLAGSTDTQYF.

The chain employs TRBV20-1 and TRBJ2-7, with a weak D call TRBD1 (8 bases). The CDR3 is 14 residues long. Germline assignment: CDR1 DFQATT and CDR2 SNEGSKA (reference sequence). Trimming left V 6 bases short and J 2 bases short, with 17 bases between. DNA of the CDR3: TGCAGTGCCCCCGGACAGGGAGGGCCCTACGAGCAGTACTTC. Its protein product is CSAPGQGGPYEQYF.

To note about this clonotype: A read error may be the cause here, since a much bigger clone is one base away. The V call is TRBV6-2 or TRBV6-3, the J call TRBJ1-1; D is possibly TRBD1 (5 bases). CDR1 is MNHEY and CDR2 is SVGEGT in the germline V gene. Trimming took off 4 bases at V and 5 bases at J, with 14 bases between the two ends. This CDR3 region has 14 residues. The CDR3 bases are TGTGCCAGCAGTTTCGGGGGGAGGGAGACTGAAGCTTTCTTT. This translates into CASSFGGRETEAFF.

This clonotype turned up a few times. The rearrangement joins TRBV30 to TRBJ2-7; possible D gene TRBD1, 6 bases. The CDR3 has 17 residues. Germline V CDR1 and CDR2: GTSNPN, SVGIG (reference sequence). Trimming removed 5 bases from V and 1 base from J, with 24 bases in between. Here the CDR3 reads CAWGGRGGAARSYEQYF. The CDR3 DNA is TGTGCCTGGGGGGGCCGTGGTGGAGCGGCGCGTTCCTACGAGCAGTACTTC. Together with reference TRBV30 and TRBJ2-7, the CDR3 gives the full variable domain: SQTIHQWPATLVQPVGSPLSLECTVEGTSNPNLYWYRQAAGRGLQLLFYSVGIGQISSEVPQNLSASRPQDRQFILSSKKLLLSDSGFYLCAWGGRGGAARSYEQYFGPGTRLTVT.

This chain connects TRBV20-1 to TRBJ1-1; D gene ambiguous. The V gene's germline CDR1 is DFQATT and CDR2 SNEGSKA (reference sequence). This CDR3 is built from 13 residues. The ends were cut back, 1 base at V and 4 bases at J, with 10 bases in the middle. For the CDR3, the DNA is TGCAGTGCTAGAGTGCGGGGTCCCACTGAAGCTTTCTTT. Its protein product is CSARVRGPTEAFF.

This clonotype was seen more than once but under ten times. V is TRBV28 and J is TRBJ2-7, with a tentative D call TRBD2 (5 bases). The germline V gene has CDR1 MDHEN and CDR2 SYDVKM. Trimming removed 6 bases from V and 1 base from J, with 7 bases in between. This CDR3 has 12 residues. The CDR3 reads CASSWTSYEQYF. CDR3 coding DNA: TGTGCCAGCAGCTGGACTTCCTACGAGCAGTACTTC.

This clonotype was seen at least ten times. Possible read error: a much larger clone is one base away. V and J are TRBV29-1 and TRBJ2-5, with 8 nucleotides matching TRBD2. The germline CDR1 and CDR2 sequences are SQVTM and ANQGSEA. The J segment lost 11 bases and the V segment lost 5 bases, leaving 13 bases of the junction unmatched. The CDR3 runs 13 residues. CDR3 sequence reads: CSVRRGGNNEQYF. As DNA, the CDR3 is TGCAGCGTTAGACGGGGGGGCAACAATGAGCAGTACTTC.

This chain uses TRBV11-2 with TRBJ2-2; D is unclear. V was shortened by 5 bases and J by 8 bases, with 9 bases between the two germline ends. The CDR3 is 12 residues long. Germline V gives CDR1 SGHAT, CDR2 FQNNGV. The CDR3, as DNA: TGTGCCAGCAGCGAAAGTGTAGGGGAGCTGTTTTTT. Amino acid sequence: CASSESVGELFF.